The clone carrying this T cell receptor beta chain turned up a few times. Its antigen is unidentified. RNA was extracted from bulk tissue without any cell sorting. Between August and November 2014, newly diagnosed, chemotherapy-naive lung cancer patients underwent thoracic surgery in China. These data originate in a study of tumor and adjacent non-tumor tissue in lung cancer. Study in general: Patients comprised eleven to twelve adenocarcinoma, 2 squamous cell carcinoma and 1 small cell lung cancer. The study, taken as a whole, reports: In normal lung, the top 100 clones were significantly more dominant than in tumor.

A modified ARM-PCR protocol with three rounds of nested PCR amplified TCRbeta. TCRdb reprocessed the multiplex PCR reads with MiXCR, giving one entry per CDR3 protein. This sample has under 150,000 distinct CDR3 sequences; around two thirds occur once, and the top ten carry 18%. Sequenced sample: lung tumor tissue. This sequence originates from a man between 60 and 70 years old with small cell lung cancer.

The CDR3 DNA is TGTGCCAGCAGCCTCCTGACAGGGGTGGAGCTGTTTTTT. The encoded protein is CASSLLTGVELFF. This chain uses TRBV5-6 with TRBJ2-2; 8 nucleotides line up with TRBD1. The CDR3 runs 13 residues. Germline values: CDR1 SGHDT, CDR2 YYEEEE. After removal of 4 bases from V and 10 bases from J, the junction contained 6 bases not matched to a gene.